The 9 T cell receptor beta chains below were found in one sample sequenced in a study of T-cell memory formation after mild COVID-19. MiXCR, applied by TCRdb to the 5' RACE reads, yields one record per CDR3 protein. The sample carries 150,000 to 200,000 distinct CDR3 sequences, roughly 20% recorded once. Material: PBMCs or a T cell subset sorted from them (not recorded which). These receptors all come from a young man who had mild COVID-19 (a few samples of this study predate the infection). Cell type and time point are not known.

The V and J genes are TRBV6-2 or TRBV6-3 and TRBJ2-1; 9 positions agree with TRBD1. V was pared by 5 bases and J by 0 bases, with 8 bases of the junction left unmatched. The length of the CDR3 is 17 residues. CDR1 is MNHEY and CDR2 is SVGEGT in the germline V gene. The CDR3, as DNA: TGTGCCAGCAGTCTCCGGGACAGGGCGAGCTCCTACAATGAGCAGTTCTTC. Protein product: CASSLRDRASSYNEQFF.

This clonotype was recorded at least ten times. The rearrangement links TRBV5-1 to TRBJ1-5, with TRBD1 matching over 9 bases. The germline CDR1 and CDR2 sequences are SGHRS and YFSETQ. The CDR3 has 15 amino acids. Germline trimming cut 4 bases from V and 5 bases from J; bases unmatched to any gene: 7. The CDR3 is CASSLDRGGDQPQHF. CDR3 coding DNA: TGCGCCAGCAGCCTGGACAGGGGAGGCGATCAGCCCCAGCATTTT.

The chain links TRBV27 to TRBJ1-1; D is ambiguous. The CDR3 sequence is 11 residues long. The germline V gene has CDR1 MNHEY and CDR2 SMNVEV (reference sequence). The V and J ends lost 7 bases and 10 bases respectively, with 13 bases between them. The CDR3 DNA is TGTGCCAGCACCCTCGGTGCTTTAGCTTTCTTT. Protein product: CASTLGALAFF.

The CDR3 bases are TGTGCCAGCACACTCGAGGCGGGTTATCCCTACGAGCAGTACTTC. This translates into CASTLEAGYPYEQYF. This chain uses TRBV7-3 with TRBJ2-7; D is possibly TRBD2 (5 bases). CDR3 length equals 15 residues. Deletions cut 7 bases from V and 2 bases from J, with 18 bases between. The germline gives CDR1 SGHTA, CDR2 FQGTGA.

The genes are TRBV20-1 and TRBJ2-3, with 16 positions matching TRBD2. V lost 6 bases and J lost 2; bases outside the gene matches: 2. Germline assignment: CDR1 DFQATT and CDR2 SNEGSKA (reference sequence). The length of the CDR3 is 15 residues. This chain's CDR3 is CSAGTSGGDTDTQYF. The CDR3, as DNA: TGCAGTGCAGGGACTAGCGGGGGGGACACAGATACGCAGTATTTT.

This chain uses TRBV6-5 with TRBJ1-1, with a tentative D call TRBD1 (6 bases). Germline assignment: CDR1 MNHEY and CDR2 SVGAGI. V dropped 5 bases and J dropped 0 bases, with 13 bases sitting between them. The CDR3 loop spans 15 amino acids. As DNA, the CDR3 is TGTGCCAGCAGTCCTCGCGGGGGCATGAACACTGAAGCTTTCTTT. Residues: CASSPRGGMNTEAFF.

The chain couples TRBV5-1 to TRBJ2-3; D unclear. This CDR3 spans 13 amino acids. Germline V gene sequence: CDR1 SGHRS, CDR2 YFSETQ. The V end lost 2 bases, the J end lost 6 bases, and 10 bases lay between the germline ends. CDR3 in amino acids: CASSLSWVDTQYF. The CDR3 nucleotides read TGCGCCAGCAGCTTATCATGGGTCGATACGCAGTATTTT.

This clonotype has only a few counts. This chain uses TRBV7-9 with TRBJ2-6, with D uncertain. Per the germline V gene, CDR1 is SEHNR and CDR2 is FQNEAQ (reference sequence). This CDR3 has 16 amino acids. Trimming removed 4 bases from V and 4 bases from J, with 14 bases in between. CDR3 sequence reads: CASSSNLALGANVLTF. In DNA form, the CDR3 reads TGTGCCAGCAGCTCAAATTTAGCTCTGGGGGCCAACGTCCTGACTTTC.

The chain joins TRBV5-6 to TRBJ1-5, with 7 nucleotides matching TRBD1. Germline assignment: CDR1 SGHDT and CDR2 YYEEEE. This CDR3 has 14 amino acids. V shed 5 bases and J 6 bases; nucleotides not matched to a gene: 8. In nucleotides, the CDR3 is TGTGCCAGCAGTTTAACAGGGGCGCCTCAGCCCCAGCATTTT. It is translated as CASSLTGAPQPQHF.